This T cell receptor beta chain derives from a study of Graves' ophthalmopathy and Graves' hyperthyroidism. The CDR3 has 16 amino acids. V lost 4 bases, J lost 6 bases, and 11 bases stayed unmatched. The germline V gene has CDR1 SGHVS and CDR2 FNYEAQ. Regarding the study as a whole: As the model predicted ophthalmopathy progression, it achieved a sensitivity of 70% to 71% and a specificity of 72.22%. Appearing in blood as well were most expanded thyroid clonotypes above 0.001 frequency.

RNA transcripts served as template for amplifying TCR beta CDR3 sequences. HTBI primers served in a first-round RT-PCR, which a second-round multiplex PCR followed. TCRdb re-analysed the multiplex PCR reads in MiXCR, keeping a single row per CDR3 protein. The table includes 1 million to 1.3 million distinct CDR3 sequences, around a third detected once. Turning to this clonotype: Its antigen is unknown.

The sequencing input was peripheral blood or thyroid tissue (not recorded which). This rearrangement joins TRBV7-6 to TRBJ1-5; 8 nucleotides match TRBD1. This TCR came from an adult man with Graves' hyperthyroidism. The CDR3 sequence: CASSWEGQGATQPQHF. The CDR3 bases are TGTGCCAGCAGCTGGGAGGGGCAGGGGGCAACTCAGCCCCAGCATTTT.